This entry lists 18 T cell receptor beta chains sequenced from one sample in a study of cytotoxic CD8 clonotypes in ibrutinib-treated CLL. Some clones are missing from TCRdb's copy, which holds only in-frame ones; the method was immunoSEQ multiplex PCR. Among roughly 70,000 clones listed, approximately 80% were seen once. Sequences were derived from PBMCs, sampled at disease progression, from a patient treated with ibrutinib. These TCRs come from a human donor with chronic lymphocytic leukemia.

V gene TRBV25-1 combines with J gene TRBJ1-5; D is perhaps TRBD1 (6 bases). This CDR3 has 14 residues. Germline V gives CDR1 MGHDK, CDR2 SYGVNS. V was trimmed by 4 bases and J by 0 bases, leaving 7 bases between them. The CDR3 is CASSGTVSNQPQHF. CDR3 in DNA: TGTGCCAGCAGTGGGACAGTTAGCAATCAGCCCCAGCATTTT.

In nucleotides, the CDR3 is TGCAGCGTTGAAGAACTCCGGGAAACCGCTATTGGCGAGCAGTACTTC. Translated: CSVEELRETAIGEQYF. The chain carries TRBV29-1 and TRBJ2-7, with a possible D match to TRBD2 (5 bases). There are 16 residues in the CDR3. Germline lookup yields CDR1 SQVTM and CDR2 ANQGSEA. Trimming cost V 0 bases and J 6 bases, with 21 bases left between them.

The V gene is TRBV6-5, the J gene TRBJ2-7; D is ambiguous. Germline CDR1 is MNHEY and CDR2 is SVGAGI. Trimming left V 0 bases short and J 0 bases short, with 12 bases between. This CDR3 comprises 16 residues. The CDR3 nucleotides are TGTGCCAGCAGTTACTCGTTTTTGCTAGACTCCTACGAGCAGTACTTC. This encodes CASSYSFLLDSYEQYF.

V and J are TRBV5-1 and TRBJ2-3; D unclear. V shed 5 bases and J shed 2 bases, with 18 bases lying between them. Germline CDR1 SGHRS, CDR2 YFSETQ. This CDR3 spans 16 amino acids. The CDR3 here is CASRPRVRRYTDTQYF. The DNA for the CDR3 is TGCGCCAGCAGGCCCCGGGTCAGGCGGTACACAGATACGCAGTATTTT.

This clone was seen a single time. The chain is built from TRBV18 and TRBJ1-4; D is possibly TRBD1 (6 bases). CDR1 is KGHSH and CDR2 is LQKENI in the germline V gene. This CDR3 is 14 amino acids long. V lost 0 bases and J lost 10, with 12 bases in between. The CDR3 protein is CASSPPGQYRKLFF. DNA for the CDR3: TGTGCCAGCTCACCACCTGGACAGTACCGAAAACTGTTTTTT.

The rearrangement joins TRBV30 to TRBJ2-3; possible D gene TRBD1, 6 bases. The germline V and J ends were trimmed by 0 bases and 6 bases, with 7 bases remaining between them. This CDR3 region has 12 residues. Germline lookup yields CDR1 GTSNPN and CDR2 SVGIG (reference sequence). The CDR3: CAWSVQGDTQYF. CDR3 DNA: TGTGCCTGGAGTGTACAGGGCGATACGCAGTATTTT.

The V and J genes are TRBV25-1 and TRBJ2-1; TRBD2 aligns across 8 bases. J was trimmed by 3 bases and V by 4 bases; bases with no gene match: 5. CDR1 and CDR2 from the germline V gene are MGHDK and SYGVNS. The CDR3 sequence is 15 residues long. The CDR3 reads CASSGAGGLYNEQFF. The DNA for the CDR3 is TGTGCCAGCAGTGGGGCGGGGGGTCTCTACAATGAGCAGTTCTTC.

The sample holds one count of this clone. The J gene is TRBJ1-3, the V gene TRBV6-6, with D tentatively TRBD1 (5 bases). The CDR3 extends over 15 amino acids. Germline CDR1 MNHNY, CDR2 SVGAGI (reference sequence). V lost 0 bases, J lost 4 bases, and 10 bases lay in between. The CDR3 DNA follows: TGTGCCAGCAGTTACTCGACAGACCTGGGAAACACCATATATTTT. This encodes CASSYSTDLGNTIYF.

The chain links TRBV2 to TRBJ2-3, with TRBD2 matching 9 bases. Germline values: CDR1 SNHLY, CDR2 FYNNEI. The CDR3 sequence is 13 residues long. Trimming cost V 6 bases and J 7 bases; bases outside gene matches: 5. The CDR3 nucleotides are TGTGCCAGCAGGCTAGCGGGGATGAATACGCAGTATTTT. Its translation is CASRLAGMNTQYF.

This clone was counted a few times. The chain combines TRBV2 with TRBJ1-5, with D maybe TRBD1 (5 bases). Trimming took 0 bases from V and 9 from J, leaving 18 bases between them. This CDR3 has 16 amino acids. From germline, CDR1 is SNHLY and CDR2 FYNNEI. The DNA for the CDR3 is TGTGCCAGCAGTGAAGCGCTTCGGGCAGGGAACCTGCCCCAGCATTTT. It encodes CASSEALRAGNLPQHF. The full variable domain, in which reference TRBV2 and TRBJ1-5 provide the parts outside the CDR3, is EPEVTQTPSHQVTQMGQEVILRCVPISNHLYFYWYRQILGQKVEFLVSFYNNEISEKSEIFDDQFSVERPDGSNFTLKIRSTKLEDSAMYFCASSEALRAGNLPQHFGDGTRLSIL.

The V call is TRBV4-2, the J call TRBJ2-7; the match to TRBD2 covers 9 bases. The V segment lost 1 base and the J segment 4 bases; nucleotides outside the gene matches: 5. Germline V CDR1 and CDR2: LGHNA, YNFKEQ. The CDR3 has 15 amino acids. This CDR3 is CASSQVRLAVYEQYF. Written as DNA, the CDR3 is TGTGCCAGCAGCCAAGTTCGACTAGCGGTATACGAGCAGTACTTC.

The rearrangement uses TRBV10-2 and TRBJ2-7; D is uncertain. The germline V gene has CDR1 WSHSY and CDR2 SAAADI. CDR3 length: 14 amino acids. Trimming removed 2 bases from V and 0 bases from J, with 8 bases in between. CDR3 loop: CASSEDGRSYEQYF. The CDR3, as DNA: TGCGCCAGCAGTGAGGACGGGCGCTCCTACGAGCAGTACTTC.

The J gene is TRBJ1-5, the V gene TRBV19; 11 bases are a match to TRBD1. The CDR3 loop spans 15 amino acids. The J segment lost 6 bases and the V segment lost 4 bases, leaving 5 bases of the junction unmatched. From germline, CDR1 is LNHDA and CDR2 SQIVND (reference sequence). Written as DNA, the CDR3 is TGTGCCAGTAGTAGCTGGACAGGGGGCGTTCAGCCCCAGCATTTT. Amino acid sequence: CASSSWTGGVQPQHF.

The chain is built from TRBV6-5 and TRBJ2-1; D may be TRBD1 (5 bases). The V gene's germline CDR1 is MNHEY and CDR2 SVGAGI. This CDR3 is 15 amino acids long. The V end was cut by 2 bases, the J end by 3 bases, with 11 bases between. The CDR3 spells CASSYQAGIYNEQFF. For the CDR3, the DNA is TGTGCCAGCAGTTACCAGGCAGGGATCTACAATGAGCAGTTCTTC.

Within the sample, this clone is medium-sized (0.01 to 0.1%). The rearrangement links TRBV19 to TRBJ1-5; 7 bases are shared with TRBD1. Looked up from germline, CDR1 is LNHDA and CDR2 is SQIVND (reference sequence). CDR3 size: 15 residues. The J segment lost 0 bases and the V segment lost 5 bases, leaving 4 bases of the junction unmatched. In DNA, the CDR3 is TGTGCCAGTAGTGAACAGGGGTATAGCAATCAGCCCCAGCATTTT. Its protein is CASSEQGYSNQPQHF. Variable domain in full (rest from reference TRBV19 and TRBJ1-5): DGGITQSPKYLFRKEGQNVTLSCEQNLNHDAMYWYRQDPGQGLRLIYYSQIVNDFQKGDIAEGYSVSREKKESFPLTVTSAQKNPTAFYLCASSEQGYSNQPQHFGDGTRLSIL.

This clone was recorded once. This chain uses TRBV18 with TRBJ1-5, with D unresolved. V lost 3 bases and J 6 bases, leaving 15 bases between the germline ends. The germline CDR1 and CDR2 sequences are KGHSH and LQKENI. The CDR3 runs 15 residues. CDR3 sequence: CASSPTTNSGQPQHF. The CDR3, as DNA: TGTGCCAGCTCACCGACGACAAATTCTGGTCAGCCCCAGCATTTT.

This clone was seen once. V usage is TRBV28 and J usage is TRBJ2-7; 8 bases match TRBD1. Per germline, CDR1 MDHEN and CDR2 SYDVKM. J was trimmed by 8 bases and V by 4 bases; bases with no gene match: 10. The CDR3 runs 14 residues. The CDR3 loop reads CASSSSRQGWQQYF. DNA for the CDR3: TGTGCCAGCAGTTCCTCTCGACAGGGGTGGCAGCAGTACTTC.

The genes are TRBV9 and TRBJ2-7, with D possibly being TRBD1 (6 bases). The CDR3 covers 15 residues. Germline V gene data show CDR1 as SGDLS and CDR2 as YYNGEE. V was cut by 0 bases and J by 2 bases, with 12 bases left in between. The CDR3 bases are TGTGCCAGCAGCGTAGACCAGGGGCCCCCCTACGAGCAGTACTTC. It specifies CASSVDQGPPYEQYF.